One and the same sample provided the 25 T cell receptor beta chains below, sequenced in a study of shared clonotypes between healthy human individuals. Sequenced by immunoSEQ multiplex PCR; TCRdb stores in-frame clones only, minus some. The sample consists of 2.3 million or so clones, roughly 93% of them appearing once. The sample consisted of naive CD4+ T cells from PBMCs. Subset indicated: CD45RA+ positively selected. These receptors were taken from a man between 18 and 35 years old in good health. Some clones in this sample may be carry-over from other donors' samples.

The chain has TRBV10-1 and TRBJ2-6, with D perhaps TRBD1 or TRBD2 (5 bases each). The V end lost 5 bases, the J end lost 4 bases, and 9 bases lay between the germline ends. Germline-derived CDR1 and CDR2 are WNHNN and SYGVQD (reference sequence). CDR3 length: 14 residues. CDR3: CASSSGRGANVLTF. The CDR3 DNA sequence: TGCGCCAGCAGTTCGGGACGCGGGGCCAACGTCCTGACTTTC.

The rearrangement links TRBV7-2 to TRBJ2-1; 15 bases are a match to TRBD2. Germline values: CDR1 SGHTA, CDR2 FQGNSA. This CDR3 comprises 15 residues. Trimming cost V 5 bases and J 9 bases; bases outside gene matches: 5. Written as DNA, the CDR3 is TGTGCCAGCAGCCGGGGACTAGCGGGAGGAGGTGAGCAGTTCTTC. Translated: CASSRGLAGGGEQFF.

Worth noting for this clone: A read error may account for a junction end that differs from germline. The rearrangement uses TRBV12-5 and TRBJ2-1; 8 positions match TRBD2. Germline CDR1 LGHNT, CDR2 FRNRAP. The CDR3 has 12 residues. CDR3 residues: CASGLSGLGLIF. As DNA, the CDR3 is TGTGCTAGTGGCCTCTCGGGACTAGGTCTAATCTTC.

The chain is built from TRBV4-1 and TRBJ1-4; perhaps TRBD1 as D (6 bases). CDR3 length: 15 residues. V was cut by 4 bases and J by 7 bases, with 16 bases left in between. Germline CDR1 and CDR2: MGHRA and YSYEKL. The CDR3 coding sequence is TGCGCCAGCAGCCGTCGGCAGGGGAGCAGTGAAAAACTGTTTTTT. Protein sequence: CASSRRQGSSEKLFF.

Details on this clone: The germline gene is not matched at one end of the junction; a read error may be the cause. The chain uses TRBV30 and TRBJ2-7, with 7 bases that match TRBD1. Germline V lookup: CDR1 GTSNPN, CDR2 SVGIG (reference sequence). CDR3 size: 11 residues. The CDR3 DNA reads TGTGCCTGGCAATCCCAGGGGGTAAAGGGGTTC. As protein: CAWQSQGVKGF.

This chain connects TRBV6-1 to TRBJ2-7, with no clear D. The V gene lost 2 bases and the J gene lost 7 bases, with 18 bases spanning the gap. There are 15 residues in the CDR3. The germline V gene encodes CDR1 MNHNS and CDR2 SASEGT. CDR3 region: CASSEPHTGPGEQYF. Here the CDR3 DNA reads TGTGCCAGCAGTGAACCCCACACCGGGCCTGGGGAGCAGTACTTC.

This CDR3 reads CAWTATRGETQYF. The CDR3 nucleotides are TGTGCCTGGACAGCCACAAGGGGAGAGACCCAGTACTTC. This chain uses TRBV30 with TRBJ2-5; TRBD1 might be the D (5 bases). This CDR3 has 13 residues. Trimming cost V 4 bases and J 4 bases, with 13 bases left between them. CDR1 and CDR2 from the germline V gene are GTSNPN and SVGIG (reference sequence).

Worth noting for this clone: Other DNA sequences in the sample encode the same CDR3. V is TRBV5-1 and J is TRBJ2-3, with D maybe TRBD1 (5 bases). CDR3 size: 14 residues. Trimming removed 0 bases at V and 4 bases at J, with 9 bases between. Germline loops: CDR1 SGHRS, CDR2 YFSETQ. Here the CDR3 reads CASSLGQGPDTQYF. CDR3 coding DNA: TGCGCCAGCAGCTTGGGTCAGGGCCCAGATACGCAGTATTTT.

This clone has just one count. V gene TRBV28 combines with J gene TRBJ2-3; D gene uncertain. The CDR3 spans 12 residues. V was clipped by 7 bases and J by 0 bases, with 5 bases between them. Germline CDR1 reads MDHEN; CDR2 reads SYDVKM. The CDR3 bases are TGTGCCAGCACAGAGAGCACAGATACGCAGTATTTT. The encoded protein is CASTESTDTQYF.

The CDR3 nucleotides read TGTGCCAGCAGCTTAGCCTGGCGGAAGTACTTC. Translating gives CASSLAWRKYF. This chain uses TRBV7-2 with TRBJ2-5; D is uncertain. CDR1 and CDR2 (germline): SGHTA, FQGNSA. V lost 0 bases to trimming and J lost 12 bases, with 8 bases between them. CDR3 length: 11 amino acids. Using reference TRBV7-2 and TRBJ2-5 for the parts outside the CDR3, the full variable domain is GAGVSQSPSNKVTEKGKDVELRCDPISGHTALYWYRQSLGQGLEFLIYFQGNSAPDKSGLPSDRFSAERTGGSVSTLTIQRTQQEDSAVYLCASSLAWRKYFGPGTRLLVL.

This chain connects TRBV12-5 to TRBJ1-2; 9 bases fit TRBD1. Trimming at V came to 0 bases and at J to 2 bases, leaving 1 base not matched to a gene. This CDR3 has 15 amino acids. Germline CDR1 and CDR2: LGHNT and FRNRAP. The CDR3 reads CASGLVGQGNYGYTF. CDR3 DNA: TGTGCTAGTGGTTTGGTGGGACAGGGCAACTATGGCTACACCTTC.

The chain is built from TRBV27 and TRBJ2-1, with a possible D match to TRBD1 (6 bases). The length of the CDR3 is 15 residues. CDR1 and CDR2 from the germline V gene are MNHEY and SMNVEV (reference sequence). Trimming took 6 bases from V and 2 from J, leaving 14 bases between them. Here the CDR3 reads CASRLDRLTYNEQFF. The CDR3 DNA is TGTGCCAGCAGGCTAGACAGGTTGACCTACAATGAGCAGTTCTTC.

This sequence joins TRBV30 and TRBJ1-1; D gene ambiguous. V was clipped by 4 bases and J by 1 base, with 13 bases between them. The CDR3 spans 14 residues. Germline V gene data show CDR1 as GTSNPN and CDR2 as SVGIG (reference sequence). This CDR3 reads CAWNLLKTNTEAFF. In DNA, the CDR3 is TGTGCCTGGAACCTGTTGAAGACGAACACTGAAGCTTTCTTT.

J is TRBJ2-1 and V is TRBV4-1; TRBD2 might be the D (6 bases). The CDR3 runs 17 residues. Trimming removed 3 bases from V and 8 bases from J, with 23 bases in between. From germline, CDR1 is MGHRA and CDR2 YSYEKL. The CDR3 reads CASSQRRLGTLGDEQFF. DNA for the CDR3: TGCGCCAGCAGCCAGCGCCGACTAGGCACCCTTGGGGATGAGCAGTTCTTC.

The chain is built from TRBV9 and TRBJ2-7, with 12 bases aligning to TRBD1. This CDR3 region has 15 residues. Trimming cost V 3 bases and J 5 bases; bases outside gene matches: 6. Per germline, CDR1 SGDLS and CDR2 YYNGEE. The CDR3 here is CASSDGTGGYHEQYF. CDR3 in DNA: TGTGCCAGCAGCGACGGGACAGGGGGCTATCACGAGCAGTACTTC. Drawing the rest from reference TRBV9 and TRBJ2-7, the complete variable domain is DSGVTQTPKHLITATGQRVTLRCSPRSGDLSVYWYQQSLDQGLQFLIQYYNGEERAKGNILERFSAQQFPDLHSELNLSSLELGDSALYFCASSDGTGGYHEQYFGPGTRLTVT.

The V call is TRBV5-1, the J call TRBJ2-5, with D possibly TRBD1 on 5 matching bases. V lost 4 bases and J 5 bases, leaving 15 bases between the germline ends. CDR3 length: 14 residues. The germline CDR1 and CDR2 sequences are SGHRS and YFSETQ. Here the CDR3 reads CASSLRVGQETQYF. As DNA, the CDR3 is TGCGCCAGCAGCCTCCGCGTGGGGCAGGAGACCCAGTACTTC.

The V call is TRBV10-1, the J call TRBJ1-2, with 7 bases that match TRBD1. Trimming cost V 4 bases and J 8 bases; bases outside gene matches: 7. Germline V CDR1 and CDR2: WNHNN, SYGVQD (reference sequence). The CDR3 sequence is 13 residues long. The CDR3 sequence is CASSADRVRGYTF. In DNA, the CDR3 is TGCGCCAGCAGTGCAGACAGGGTGCGAGGCTACACCTTC.

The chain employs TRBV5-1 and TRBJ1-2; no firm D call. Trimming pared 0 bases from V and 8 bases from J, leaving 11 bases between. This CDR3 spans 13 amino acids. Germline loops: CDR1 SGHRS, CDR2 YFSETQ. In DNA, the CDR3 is TGCGCCAGCAGCTTGGAAGGAAGCCTCGGCTACACCTTC. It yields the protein CASSLEGSLGYTF.

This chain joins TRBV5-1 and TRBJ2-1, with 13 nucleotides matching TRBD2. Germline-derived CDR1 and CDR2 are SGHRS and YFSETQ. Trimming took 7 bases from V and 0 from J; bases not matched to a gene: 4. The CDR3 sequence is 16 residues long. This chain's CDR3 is CASDRLAGGSYNEQFF. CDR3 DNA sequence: TGCGCCAGCGACAGACTAGCGGGAGGCTCCTACAATGAGCAGTTCTTC.

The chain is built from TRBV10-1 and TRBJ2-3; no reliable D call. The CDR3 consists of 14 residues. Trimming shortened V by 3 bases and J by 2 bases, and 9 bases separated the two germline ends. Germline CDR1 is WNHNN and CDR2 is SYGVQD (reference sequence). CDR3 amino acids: CASSDPHYTDTQYF. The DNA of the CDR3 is TGCGCCAGCAGTGACCCTCATTACACAGATACGCAGTATTTT.

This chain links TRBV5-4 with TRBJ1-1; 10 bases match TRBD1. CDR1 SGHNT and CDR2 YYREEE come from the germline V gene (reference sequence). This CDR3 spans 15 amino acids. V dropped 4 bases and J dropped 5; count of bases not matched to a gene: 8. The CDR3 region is CASSPPDRGVTEAFF. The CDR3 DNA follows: TGTGCCAGCAGCCCGCCGGACAGGGGGGTAACTGAAGCTTTCTTT.

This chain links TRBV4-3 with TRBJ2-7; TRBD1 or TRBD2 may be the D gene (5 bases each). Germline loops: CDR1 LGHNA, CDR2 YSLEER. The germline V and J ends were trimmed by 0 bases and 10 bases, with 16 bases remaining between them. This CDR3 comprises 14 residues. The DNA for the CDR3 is TGCGCCAGCAGCCAAGATGGATCCGGGGCGGACCAGTACTTC. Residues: CASSQDGSGADQYF.

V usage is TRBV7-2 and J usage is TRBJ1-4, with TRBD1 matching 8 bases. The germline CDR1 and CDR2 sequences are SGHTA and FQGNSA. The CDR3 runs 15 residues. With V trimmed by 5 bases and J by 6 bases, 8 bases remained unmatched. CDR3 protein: CASSPTGAHYEKLFF. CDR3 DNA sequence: TGTGCCAGCAGCCCGACAGGGGCGCACTATGAAAAACTGTTTTTT.

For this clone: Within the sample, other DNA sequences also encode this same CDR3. CDR3 in DNA: TGTGCCAGTTCCGCGGGCCGGAGCACAGATACGCAGTATTTT. The encoded protein is CASSAGRSTDTQYF. The chain combines TRBV9 with TRBJ2-3; D possibly corresponds to TRBD2 (5 bases). Trimming shortened V by 8 bases and J by 0 bases, and 13 bases separated the two germline ends. Germline V gene data show CDR1 as SGDLS and CDR2 as YYNGEE. CDR3 length: 14 amino acids.

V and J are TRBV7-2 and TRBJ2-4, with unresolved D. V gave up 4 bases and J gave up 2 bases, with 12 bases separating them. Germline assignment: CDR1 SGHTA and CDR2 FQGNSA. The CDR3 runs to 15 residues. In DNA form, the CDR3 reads TGTGCCAGCAGCTCCCCGCCAGAAACCAAAAACATTCAGTACTTC. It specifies CASSSPPETKNIQYF.